The rows below give T cell receptor beta chains drawn from one sample of a study of cytomegalovirus exposure and HLA in healthy donors. Libraries were prepared by immunoSEQ multiplex PCR; TCRdb keeps only in-frame clonotypes and omits some of them. The sample holds tens of thousands of clones, over 70% seen once. Sequencing was done on a sample of PBMCs. Receptors originate from a man aged 55 to 70 in good health and CMV-seropositive. CDR3s leave out the opening cysteine and the closing phenylalanine or tryptophan.

V	J	CDR3
TRBV11-2	-	ASSPGTSSYEQY
TRBV19	TRBJ1-1	ASSVTGGTMNTEAF
TRBV7-9	TRBJ2-7	ASSPAQGSTYEQY
TRBV21-1	TRBJ1-6	ARQLPVGSPLH
TRBV2	TRBJ2-1	ASSELASGSPYNEQF
TRBV11-3	TRBJ2-2	ASSEYAGVVTGELF
TRBV9	TRBJ2-1	ASSVVASGAYNEQF
TRBV10-3	TRBJ1-2	AISETGTASYGYT
TRBV5-5	TRBJ2-7	ASTWGGSYEQY
TRBV6-6	TRBJ1-2	ASSYLSGGYGYT
TRBV5-4	TRBJ1-6	ASSNGGRHYNSPLH
TRBV7-9	TRBJ2-7	ASSLVGLEQY
TRBV7-8	TRBJ1-2	ASSTRQGINYGYT
TRBV5-1	TRBJ2-3	ASSLNTVTDTQY
TRBV5-6	TRBJ2-1	VPGDKDTLYNEQF
TRBV5-1	TRBJ2-7	ASSSGAIYEQY
TRBV6-1	TRBJ1-1	ASSDNTGTEAF
TRBV4-1	TRBJ2-4	ASSQDGTPR
TRBV18	TRBJ2-5	ASSPVQGQETQY
TRBV18	-	ASSPDRGHEQY
TRBV10-2	TRBJ1-1	ATGPQGNTEAF
TRBV7-2	TRBJ2-1	ASSFTTVGGAREQF
TRBV7-2	TRBJ2-5	ASSSDGGPGETQY
TRBV6-5	TRBJ2-7	ASREPGPLDEQY
TRBV28	TRBJ2-5	ASSRTSGQETQY
TRBV27	TRBJ2-5	ASSSWGQAGETQY
TRBV28	TRBJ2-7	ATSNYEQY
TRBV5-1	TRBJ1-1	ASSSTPGSLNTEAF
TRBV5-8	TRBJ1-5	ASSWAWRDNQPQH
TRBV11-3	TRBJ1-3	ASSLDGNTIY
TRBV5-5	TRBJ1-1	ASSFGNTEAF
TRBV7-7	TRBJ2-5	ASSEGQGGSQETQY
TRBV6-1	TRBJ2-7	ASRQGVAYEQY
TRBV5-1	TRBJ2-3	ASSITSYTDTQY
TRBV10-3	TRBJ1-4	AIRGDRVDEKLF
TRBV6-5	TRBJ2-1	ASSWRREQF
TRBV19	TRBJ2-1	ASSRTSPGQGTYNEQF
TRBV4-2	TRBJ1-2	ASSPRQGADYGYT
TRBV11-3	TRBJ2-1	ASSLDRTGTGGNEQF
TRBV27	TRBJ1-5	ASRTGGVHQPQH
TRBV27	TRBJ1-2	ASSSRAFNYGYT
TRBV7-9	TRBJ2-3	ATLEISHTDTQY
TRBV4-1	TRBJ1-3	ASSQAQGSHGNTIY
TRBV7-9	TRBJ2-1	ASSLTSAGGNEQF
TRBV11-2	TRBJ1-2	ASSSGGFYGYT
TRBV29-1	TRBJ1-5	SVKGPDQPQH
TRBV4-1	TRBJ2-5	ASSQGPGQETQY
TRBV19	TRBJ1-1	ASSTSDRVTEAF
TRBV7-8	TRBJ1-4	ASSLEEATNEKLF
TRBV5-1	TRBJ1-2	ASSADREWDGYT